This record looks at one T cell receptor beta chain sequence and its context. What it binds is unknown. The data stem from a study of blood T cells in healthy people across ages. Through a sample-barcoded 5' primer and a J-beta primer mix, a second PCR was run for roughly 6 to 12 cycles. TCRdb re-derived calls from the 5' RACE reads in MiXCR, one entry per CDR3 protein. The table has over a million distinct CDR3 sequences, 40% to 45% seen once. With 6 bases removed from V and 1 base from J, the gap between germline ends came to 12 bases. This CDR3 is 14 amino acids long. Caucasian, healthy and from Russia, the donors were aged between about 6 and 90. General study findings and limits: From one million sequenced T cells, diversity estimates were lower bounds. Samples with more naive T cells showed higher observed beta diversity.

What was sequenced was blood. V usage is TRBV12-3 or TRBV12-4 and J usage is TRBJ2-5, with TRBD2 as a possible D gene (5 bases). The receptor was isolated from a woman under 30 in good health. DNA for the CDR3: TGTGCCAGCAGGGACGGGATAGGCCAAGAGACCCAGTACTTC. It codes for CASRDGIGQETQYF.